The rows below give T cell receptor beta chains drawn from one sample of a study of blood T cell repertoires in COVID-19. Libraries were prepared by immunoSEQ multiplex PCR; TCRdb keeps only in-frame clonotypes and omits some of them. The sample has 250,000 to 300,000 clones, 80% to 90% seen once. The material sequenced was PBMCs or T cells enriched from blood (not recorded which). Receptor source: a woman between 45 and 65 years old who had recovered from COVID-19. Both conserved end residues are part of each CDR3. The D gene is left open where the match is weak. Only some rows state a clone size, as once, few, many or a class for expanded clones.

-	TRBV6-4	-	TRBJ2-2	TGTGCCAGCAGTGGCAGTAACACCGGGGAGCTGTTTTTT	CASSGSNTGELFF
once	TRBV28	TRBD1	TRBJ2-2	TGTGCCAGCAGTTACCAGGGGGCCAACGGGGAGCTGTTTTTT	CASSYQGANGELFF
few	TRBV7-9	-	TRBJ2-3	TGTGCCAGCGGCGCCCCCACCTCTAGAACCAACACAGATACGCAGTATTTT	CASGAPTSRTNTDTQYF
-	TRBV3-1/TRBV3-2	-	TRBJ2-3	TGTGCCAGCAGCCATTGGGAAGCGGGCCCCACAGATACGCAGTATTTT	CASSHWEAGPTDTQYF
-	TRBV28	-	TRBJ2-7	TGTGCCAGCAGTTCTCCCGGGACACCCGTTCCCTACGAGCAGTACTTC	CASSSPGTPVPYEQYF
-	TRBV5-1	-	TRBJ2-7	TGCGCCAGCAGCTTGGAAAGCGGCTACGAGCAGTACTTC	CASSLESGYEQYF
-	TRBV4-1	TRBD2	TRBJ2-3	TGCGCCAGCAGAGAAGCGGGAGGTAATACGCAGTATTTT	CASREAGGNTQYF
once	TRBV7-3	TRBD2	TRBJ2-6	TGTGCCAGCAGCCCGACTAGCGGGACGGAGGGGGCCAACGTCCTGACTTTC	CASSPTSGTEGANVLTF
many	TRBV6-2/TRBV6-3	TRBD1	TRBJ1-5	TGTGCCAGCAGCGCTTACGGACAGGGGCCGAATCAGCCCCAGCATTTT	CASSAYGQGPNQPQHF
many	TRBV2	TRBD1	TRBJ1-5	TGTGCCAGCAGAGATAACAGGGGAGGCAATCAGCCCCAGCATTTT	CASRDNRGGNQPQHF
-	TRBV7-6	TRBD1	TRBJ1-2	TGTGCCAGCAGCTTAGCGCTAACAGGGGATGGCTACACCTTC	CASSLALTGDGYTF
-	TRBV5-1	-	TRBJ1-1	TGCGCCAGCAGAGCGTGGGGGGAGATGAACACTGAAGCTTTCTTT	CASRAWGEMNTEAFF
-	TRBV19	TRBD2	TRBJ2-1	TGTGCCAGTAGTCCCTTCAGCGGGACTAGGACACATGAGCAGTTCTTC	CASSPFSGTRTHEQFF
-	TRBV3-1/TRBV3-2	-	TRBJ1-5	TGTGCCAGCAGCGAACAGGGTCAGCCCCAGCATTTT	CASSEQGQPQHF
-	TRBV7-9	-	TRBJ2-1	TGTGCCAGCAGTCACAGGACCACTCGGTTTGAGCAGTTCTTC	CASSHRTTRFEQFF
-	TRBV29-1	TRBD2	TRBJ2-1	TGCAGCGTAACCGGGACTAGCATCAATGAGCAGTTCTTC	CSVTGTSINEQFF
few	TRBV5-1	-	TRBJ1-3	TGCGCCAGCAGCTGGGACAAATCCTCTGGAAACACCATATATTTT	CASSWDKSSGNTIYF
-	TRBV6-4	-	TRBJ2-6	TGTGCCAGCAGTGACGGACACCACTCTGGGGCCAACGTCCTGACTTTC	CASSDGHHSGANVLTF
-	TRBV24-1	-	TRBJ2-1	TGTGCCACCAGTGATTTAGGGGCCATGGAGAATGAGCAGTTCTTC	CATSDLGAMENEQFF
-	TRBV5-1	TRBD1	TRBJ1-4	TGCGCCAGCAGCAACTGGGACAGGGGTGAAAAACTGTTTTTT	CASSNWDRGEKLFF
-	TRBV7-9	-	TRBJ1-4	TGTGCCAGCAGCTTAGATGAAGGAGAAAATGAAAAACTGTTTTTT	CASSLDEGENEKLFF
-	TRBV2	TRBD2	TRBJ2-1	TGTGCCAGCACTGGGGCTAGCGGAGACAATGAGCAGTTCTTC	CASTGASGDNEQFF
once	TRBV10-3	TRBD1	TRBJ2-6	TGTGCCACGGTAAATACAGGGGCGAGCTCTGGGGCCAACGTCCTGACTTTC	CATVNTGASSGANVLTF
-	TRBV18	-	TRBJ1-5	TGTGCCAGCTCACAGGACACGGCAAGGGCGCCCCAGCATTTT	CASSQDTARAPQHF
-	TRBV20-1	-	TRBJ1-2	TGCAGTGCTATCGACAGGAACGGCTACACCTTC	CSAIDRNGYTF
-	TRBV11-2	-	TRBJ2-1	TGTGCCAGCACCACCTCAGCGGGTGGGAGTACGTTGAATGAGCAGTTCTTC	CASTTSAGGSTLNEQFF
few	TRBV3-1/TRBV3-2	-	TRBJ1-3	TGTGCCAGCACCGCCATGGGGGGAGGAAACACCATATATTTT	CASTAMGGGNTIYF
-	TRBV2	TRBD2	TRBJ2-2	TGTGCCAGCAGTGCCGGGACTAGCGCTGGGGGGGAGCTGTTTTTT	CASSAGTSAGGELFF
-	TRBV28	TRBD1	TRBJ2-4	TGTGCCAGCAGTTTCCAGACAGGGAACATTCAGTACTTC	CASSFQTGNIQYF
-	TRBV5-1	TRBD2	TRBJ2-2	TGCGCCAGCAGCGCGGGACTAGCGGGGCAGAACACCGGGGAGCTGTTTTTT	CASSAGLAGQNTGELFF
-	TRBV9	TRBD1	TRBJ2-7	TGTGCCAGCAGCGCCCTCGGGACAGGGTTCTACGAGCAGTACTTC	CASSALGTGFYEQYF
-	TRBV11-1	-	TRBJ2-7	TGTGCCAGCAGCTTTCAGGGGCCCTACGAGCAGTACTTC	CASSFQGPYEQYF
-	TRBV29-1	-	TRBJ1-2	TGCAGCGTGAAACTCCCCTCCTATGGCTACACCTTC	CSVKLPSYGYTF
-	TRBV7-2	TRBD2	TRBJ2-5	TGTGCCAGCAGCTTAGCGGCGGGAGAAGAGACCCAGTACTTC	CASSLAAGEETQYF
-	TRBV27	TRBD1	TRBJ2-7	TGTGCCAGCAGTTTCACAGGGGCGGGTGACGAGCAGTACTTC	CASSFTGAGDEQYF
once	TRBV5-1	-	TRBJ1-6	TGCGCCAGCAGCTTGCTCAGGGGTAATTCACCCCTCCACTTT	CASSLLRGNSPLHF
-	TRBV4-1	-	TRBJ2-1	TGCGCCAGCAGCCGGGGGAGGGGGTTCAATGAGCAGTTCTTC	CASSRGRGFNEQFF
-	TRBV19	TRBD1	TRBJ1-4	TGTGCCAGTAGTCGGACAGGGGGACTGGCTAATGAAAAACTGTTTTTT	CASSRTGGLANEKLFF
-	TRBV5-4	-	TRBJ1-1	TGTGCCAGCAGCTTGGGGTTGGAGCGCAGAAACGGAGCTTTCTTT	CASSLGLERRNGAFF
-	TRBV5-1	-	TRBJ2-1	TGCGCCAGCAGCTTAATCGGGTTAAGCTCCTACAATGAGCAGTTCTTC	CASSLIGLSSYNEQFF
-	TRBV27	TRBD1	TRBJ1-5	TGTGCCAGCAGTTTGGGACAGTCCCAGAATCAGCCCCAGCATTTT	CASSLGQSQNQPQHF